The 12 T cell receptor beta chains below come from one sample, sequenced in a study of cytomegalovirus exposure and HLA in healthy donors (dated by TCRdb to about 2017). Libraries were built with the immunoSEQ multiplex PCR assay. A mixture of 60 forward primers for TCR Vbeta segments and 13 reverse primers for TCR Jbeta segments was used in the multiplex PCR. This is the immuneACCESS table as TCRdb keeps it, with only in-frame sequences that have V and J called. A part of the clones is gone; compared with another copy, unresolved V genes explain less than half, and the rest is unexplained. Recorded for this sample are 100,000 or so clones; about 80% of them occurred a single time. Jointly, the top ten make up less than 2.5% of the sample. Material for sequencing was PBMCs. These receptors were obtained from a man younger than 45 in good health and CMV-seronegative.

V gene TRBV6-1 combines with J gene TRBJ2-7, with 8 nucleotides matching TRBD1. The CDR3 has 11 amino acids. Per the germline V gene, CDR1 is MNHNS and CDR2 is SASEGT. The J segment lost 3 bases and the V segment lost 8 bases, leaving 0 bases of the junction unmatched. As DNA, the CDR3 is TGTGCCAGCGGACAGGGCTACGAGCAGTACTTC. It yields the protein CASGQGYEQYF.

This rearrangement joins TRBV7-9 to TRBJ2-3, with TRBD1 identical over 11 bases. The germline CDR1 and CDR2 sequences are SEHNR and FQNEAQ (reference sequence). CDR3 size: 15 residues. Losses at the gene ends were 5 bases for V and 6 bases for J; bases not matched to a gene: 7. The CDR3 reads CASSPGQGATDTQYF. The CDR3 DNA is TGTGCCAGCAGCCCAGGACAGGGGGCAACGGATACGCAGTATTTT.

This clone was found once. The chain uses TRBV5-4 and TRBJ2-7; 8 bases are shared with TRBD1. Germline CDR1 SGHNT, CDR2 YYREEE (reference sequence). The CDR3 sequence is 18 residues long. V gave up 5 bases and J gave up 2 bases; unmatched junction bases: 18. For the CDR3, the DNA is TGTGCCAGCAGTCCGGGACAGGCGAACTCTGGCAAAACCTACGAGCAGTACTTC. It specifies CASSPGQANSGKTYEQYF.

There are a few counts of this clone. Different DNA sequences within this sample yield the same CDR3. The rearrangement links TRBV6-1 to TRBJ2-3; 12 bases are shared with TRBD2. Germline V gene data show CDR1 as MNHNS and CDR2 as SASEGT. V trimming: 6 bases; J trimming: 2 bases; junction bases outside the gene matches: 3. The CDR3 is 15 residues long. The CDR3 here is CASRRTSGITDTQYF. CDR3 DNA: TGTGCCAGCAGGCGGACTAGCGGGATCACAGATACGCAGTATTTT.

This clone came up a few times. The chain employs TRBV5-6 and TRBJ1-1; 9 positions agree with TRBD1. The V segment lost 4 bases and the J segment 1 base; nucleotides outside the gene matches: 8. The CDR3 sequence is 16 residues long. From germline, CDR1 is SGHDT and CDR2 YYEEEE. The CDR3 is CASSDGLDRGNTEAFF. The CDR3 bases are TGTGCCAGCAGCGACGGATTGGACAGGGGGAACACTGAAGCTTTCTTT. Variable domain in full (rest from reference TRBV5-6 and TRBJ1-1): DAGVTQSPTHLIKTRGQQVTLRCSPKSGHDTVSWYQQALGQGPQFIFQYYEEEERQRGNFPDRFSGHQFPNYSSELNVNALLLGDSALYLCASSDGLDRGNTEAFFGQGTRLTVV.

The V gene is TRBV10-3, the J gene TRBJ2-1; D may be TRBD1 (6 bases). Per germline, CDR1 ENHRY and CDR2 SYGVKD. Trimming left V 4 bases short and J 1 base short, with 11 bases between. CDR3 length equals 15 residues. CDR3 nucleotide sequence: TGTGCCATCAGTGTTGGTAGGGGGTCCTACAATGAGCAGTTCTTC. This codes for CAISVGRGSYNEQFF.

The CDR3 reads CASSFGGYGYTF. CDR3 in DNA: TGTGCCAGCAGTTTCGGGGGATATGGCTACACCTTC. The V call is TRBV6-5, the J call TRBJ1-2, with a possible D match to TRBD1 (5 bases). Germline V lookup: CDR1 MNHEY, CDR2 SVGAGI. V lost 4 bases, J lost 5 bases, and 8 bases lay in between. The CDR3 consists of 12 residues.

The rearrangement links TRBV9 to TRBJ2-1; no reliable D call. The CDR3 consists of 13 residues. The V end lost 2 bases, the J end lost 5 bases, and 8 bases lay between the germline ends. Germline V gives CDR1 SGDLS, CDR2 YYNGEE. CDR3: CASSVAVNNEQFF. CDR3 in DNA: TGTGCCAGCAGCGTCGCAGTCAACAATGAGCAGTTCTTC.

This chain connects TRBV30 to TRBJ2-4, with D maybe TRBD1 (6 bases). The CDR3 has 17 amino acids. Germline CDR1 GTSNPN, CDR2 SVGIG (reference sequence). Trimming shortened V by 0 bases and J by 7 bases, and 22 bases separated the two germline ends. The CDR3 nucleotides read TGTGCCTGGAGTGTACAAAGGGGGACCTCGGCGGGTAACATTCAGTACTTC. Translated, it gives CAWSVQRGTSAGNIQYF.

This clone was observed a few times. The chain combines TRBV28 with TRBJ1-5, with TRBD1 matching over 7 bases. V lost 4 bases and J lost 0; bases outside the gene matches: 6. The CDR3 loop spans 16 amino acids. Germline V CDR1 and CDR2: MDHEN, SYDVKM. CDR3 region: CASSSGTEYSNQPQHF. The CDR3 DNA reads TGTGCCAGCAGTTCCGGGACAGAGTATAGCAATCAGCCCCAGCATTTT.

The V gene is TRBV10-3, the J gene TRBJ2-7; 8 positions match TRBD1. From germline, CDR1 is ENHRY and CDR2 SYGVKD. The V segment lost 6 bases and the J segment 6 bases; nucleotides outside the gene matches: 19. The CDR3 runs 17 residues. This CDR3 is CAISEQVGQGAFSEQYF. In nucleotides, the CDR3 is TGTGCCATCAGCGAACAAGTTGGGCAGGGGGCCTTCTCCGAGCAGTACTTC.

V gene TRBV9 combines with J gene TRBJ2-7; no clear D gene. From germline, CDR1 is SGDLS and CDR2 YYNGEE. The V end lost 4 bases, the J end lost 6 bases, and 14 bases lay between the germline ends. The CDR3 is 13 amino acids. This chain's CDR3 is CASSPSSNSEQYF. In DNA, the CDR3 is TGTGCCAGCAGCCCAAGTTCGAACAGCGAGCAGTACTTC.